Below, 29 T cell receptor beta chains from the same sample are listed, as sequenced in a study of T cells after yellow fever vaccination. In TCRdb, the 5' RACE reads were re-called with MiXCR into one record per CDR3 protein. The sample yields 150,000 to 200,000 distinct CDR3 sequences, less than 9% seen once. Here the sequenced sample was CD4+ T cells sorted from PBMCs, taken 5 to 6 days after the first yellow fever vaccination. The receptors were gathered from a man between 18 and 29 years old who received the YFV17D yellow fever vaccine.

This clonotype occurred many times. The chain joins TRBV5-1 to TRBJ2-3, with 7 bases fitting TRBD1. V shed 4 bases, J shed 0 bases, and the junction held 8 bases outside the gene matches. The CDR3 spans 16 residues. From germline, CDR1 is SGHRS and CDR2 YFSETQ. The CDR3 DNA reads TGCGCCAGCAGCCCATCCCCGACAGGGAGCACAGATACGCAGTATTTT. Protein product: CASSPSPTGSTDTQYF.

This clonotype has only a few counts. The rearrangement links TRBV4-2 to TRBJ2-5; D is possibly TRBD1 (7 bases). The length of the CDR3 is 15 residues. With 3 bases removed from V and 5 bases from J, the gap between germline ends came to 16 bases. Germline CDR1 and CDR2: LGHNA and YNFKEQ. This CDR3 is CASSQLQGRGETQYF. CDR3 sequence (DNA): TGTGCCAGCAGCCAGCTACAGGGGCGGGGCGAGACCCAGTACTTC.

This clonotype was seen at least ten times. The chain has TRBV4-3 and TRBJ2-1; D call uncertain. Trimming pared 0 bases from V and 8 bases from J, leaving 11 bases between. The CDR3 loop spans 14 amino acids. The V gene's germline CDR1 is LGHNA and CDR2 YSLEER. The CDR3 is CASSQDVSFDEQFF. The CDR3 DNA reads as TGCGCCAGCAGCCAAGACGTAAGTTTCGATGAGCAGTTCTTC.

This clonotype was found many times. The chain recombines TRBV29-1 with TRBJ2-2, with D unclear. The CDR3 has 12 residues. Trimming stripped 7 bases from V and 6 bases from J, with 12 bases between. The germline V gene encodes CDR1 SQVTM and CDR2 ANQGSEA. The CDR3 sequence: CSGRKGPGELFF. In DNA, the CDR3 is TGCAGCGGCCGAAAAGGGCCCGGGGAGCTGTTTTTT.

This clonotype was counted at least ten times. The chain combines TRBV7-3 with TRBJ2-7; the D is unclear. V was pared by 5 bases and J by 0 bases, with 14 bases between. The germline V gene has CDR1 SGHTA and CDR2 FQGTGA. This CDR3 spans 15 amino acids. CDR3 DNA: TGTGCCAGCAGCCCCGGGCCCGCCATCTCCTACGAGCAGTACTTC. This encodes CASSPGPAISYEQYF.

This clonotype was recorded many times. The chain is built from TRBV20-1 and TRBJ1-5; a possible D gene is TRBD1 (6 bases). This CDR3 contains 13 residues. With 3 bases removed from V and 9 bases from J, the gap between germline ends came to 15 bases. Germline values: CDR1 DFQATT, CDR2 SNEGSKA (reference sequence). CDR3 protein: CSASPTGFPPQHF. The CDR3 coding sequence is TGCAGTGCTAGCCCCACAGGGTTCCCGCCCCAGCATTTT.

This clonotype was seen more than once but under ten times. V gene TRBV5-1 combines with J gene TRBJ1-4; no clear D. CDR1 is SGHRS and CDR2 is YFSETQ in the germline V gene. The V and J ends lost 1 base and 5 bases respectively, with 12 bases between them. The CDR3 consists of 15 residues. The CDR3 DNA follows: TGCGCCAGCAGCTTGTTAGCAGCCTCGAATGAAAAACTGTTTTTT. Its translation is CASSLLAASNEKLFF.

The chain couples TRBV5-1 to TRBJ2-5, with 9 bases that match TRBD1. With 6 bases clipped from V and 5 bases from J, the junction kept 11 bases outside the gene matches. Germline V gene data show CDR1 as SGHRS and CDR2 as YFSETQ. The CDR3 sequence is 15 residues long. CDR3 bases: TGCGCCAGCACAACAGGACAGGGGAGTTTGGAGACCCAGTACTTC. Translated: CASTTGQGSLETQYF.

This clonotype turned up a few times. The chain uses TRBV6-5 and TRBJ1-2, with 8 positions matching TRBD1. Germline values: CDR1 MNHEY, CDR2 SVGAGI. The CDR3 extends over 15 amino acids. V lost 5 bases and J lost 2; bases outside the gene matches: 7. The CDR3 sequence is CASSTPGTGNYGYTF. DNA for the CDR3: TGTGCCAGCAGTACCCCCGGGACAGGAAACTATGGCTACACCTTC.

This clonotype was counted ten times or more. The chain employs TRBV5-1 and TRBJ2-1; 7 bases line up with TRBD1. J lost 5 bases, V lost 3 bases, and 8 bases had no gene match. Germline values: CDR1 SGHRS, CDR2 YFSETQ. The CDR3 extends over 15 amino acids. CDR3 nucleotide sequence: TGCGCCAGCAGCTCCATGACAGGGCAGGACAATGAGCAGTTCTTC. Encoded protein: CASSSMTGQDNEQFF.

This clonotype was seen a few times. The rearrangement uses TRBV29-1 and TRBJ1-1; D remains ambiguous. The CDR3 covers 13 residues. Trimming shortened V by 5 bases and J by 1 base, and 11 bases separated the two germline ends. Germline V gene data show CDR1 as SQVTM and CDR2 as ANQGSEA. The CDR3 reads CSVRWTGNTEAFF. The CDR3 nucleotides are TGCAGCGTTCGGTGGACGGGGAACACTGAAGCTTTCTTT.

This clonotype was seen at least ten times. The chain carries TRBV28 and TRBJ1-1; 7 positions match TRBD1. V shed 6 bases, J shed 5 bases, and the junction held 15 bases outside the gene matches. The CDR3 contains 16 residues. CDR1 and CDR2 from the germline V gene are MDHEN and SYDVKM. CDR3 sequence (DNA): TGTGCCAGCAGCAGCATTCAGGGGGGCGGTGTTACTGAAGCTTTCTTT. Translation: CASSSIQGGGVTEAFF.

This clonotype has a count of ten or more. The gene calls are TRBV7-2 and TRBJ2-1; D unclear. The CDR3 runs to 13 residues. Trimming removed 8 bases at V and 4 bases at J, with 12 bases between. Germline assignment: CDR1 SGHTA and CDR2 FQGNSA. The CDR3 protein is CASGISIYNEQFF. As DNA, the CDR3 is TGTGCCAGCGGGATTTCCATTTACAATGAGCAGTTCTTC. Supplemented by reference TRBV7-2 and TRBJ2-1, the full variable domain reads GAGVSQSPSNKVTEKGKDVELRCDPISGHTALYWYRQSLGQGLEFLIYFQGNSAPDKSGLPSDRFSAERTGGSVSTLTIQRTQQEDSAVYLCASGISIYNEQFFGPGTRLTVL.

This clonotype was observed at least ten times. V and J are TRBV7-2 and TRBJ2-2; no clear D gene. Per germline, CDR1 SGHTA and CDR2 FQGNSA. Trimming shortened V by 2 bases and J by 7 bases, and 8 bases separated the two germline ends. This CDR3 is 13 amino acids long. Here the CDR3 reads CASSLNLGGELFF. The CDR3 nucleotides are TGTGCCAGCAGCTTAAACCTAGGCGGGGAGCTGTTTTTT.

The chain uses TRBV28 and TRBJ2-5; 13 positions agree with TRBD2. The germline V gene encodes CDR1 MDHEN and CDR2 SYDVKM. Trimming cost V 6 bases and J 1 base; bases outside gene matches: 2. CDR3 length: 15 residues. CDR3 bases: TGTGCCAGCAGGGGGACTAGCGGGGTCCAAGAGACCCAGTACTTC. Encoded protein: CASRGTSGVQETQYF.

This clonotype has ten or more counts. The V gene is TRBV6-2 or TRBV6-3, the J gene TRBJ1-4, with D possibly being TRBD1 (6 bases). The V gene's germline CDR1 is MNHEY and CDR2 SVGEGT. V was clipped by 5 bases and J by 3 bases, with 13 bases between them. This CDR3 has 15 amino acids. The DNA for the CDR3 is TGTGCCAGCAGTGGCCCGGGGGGGCCTAATGAAAAACTGTTTTTT. Protein: CASSGPGGPNEKLFF.

The chain uses TRBV19 and TRBJ1-1; no reliable D call. The germline V gene encodes CDR1 LNHDA and CDR2 SQIVND (reference sequence). V was cut by 9 bases and J by 1 base, with 12 bases left in between. The CDR3 sequence is 13 residues long. For the CDR3, the DNA is TGTGCCAGCCGTATAATGGGGAACACTGAAGCTTTCTTT. It is translated as CASRIMGNTEAFF.

At least ten counts were recorded for this clonotype. The chain joins TRBV7-2 to TRBJ2-7; D unresolved. Trimming removed 0 bases from V and 2 bases from J, with 11 bases in between. The CDR3 sequence is 15 residues long. Germline V gene data show CDR1 as SGHTA and CDR2 as FQGNSA. For the CDR3, the DNA is TGTGCCAGCAGCTTAGCGCTAGGAAGCGCCTACGAGCAGTACTTC. It yields the protein CASSLALGSAYEQYF.

This clonotype has a count of ten or more. The chain combines TRBV5-1 with TRBJ1-2; D is unresolved. Germline CDR1 SGHRS, CDR2 YFSETQ. The CDR3 has 13 residues. With 7 bases removed from V and 0 bases from J, the gap between germline ends came to 10 bases. The CDR3 nucleotides are TGCGCCAGCTCGGACGGTTCTAACTATGGCTACACCTTC. It encodes CASSDGSNYGYTF. The full variable domain, completed using reference TRBV5-1 and TRBJ1-2, is KAGVTQTPRYLIKTRGQQVTLSCSPISGHRSVSWYQQTPGQGLQFLFEYFSETQRNKGNFPGRFSGRQFSNSRSEMNVSTLELGDSALYLCASSDGSNYGYTFGSGTRLTVV.

This clonotype was seen repeatedly, ten times or more. This sequence joins TRBV4-1 and TRBJ2-2; D gene uncertain. V was shortened by 1 base and J by 4 bases, with 16 bases between the two germline ends. The CDR3 is made up of 17 amino acids. Germline CDR1 and CDR2: MGHRA and YSYEKL. CDR3 sequence reads: CASSQGIPNLATGELFF. CDR3 DNA sequence: TGCGCCAGCAGCCAAGGGATTCCTAATCTGGCCACCGGGGAGCTGTTTTTT.

This clonotype was observed a handful of times. The rearrangement joins TRBV2 to TRBJ1-4; 7 nucleotides line up with TRBD1. In germline, CDR1 is SNHLY, CDR2 FYNNEI. CDR3 size: 14 residues. Trimming took 7 bases from V and 3 from J; bases not matched to a gene: 5. The CDR3 spells CASNRDSPNEKLFF. Here the CDR3 DNA reads TGTGCCAGCAATCGGGACAGCCCTAATGAAAAACTGTTTTTT. Full variable domain (outside the CDR3, taken from reference TRBV2 and TRBJ1-4): EPEVTQTPSHQVTQMGQEVILRCVPISNHLYFYWYRQILGQKVEFLVSFYNNEISEKSEIFDDQFSVERPDGSNFTLKIRSTKLEDSAMYFCASNRDSPNEKLFFGSGTQLSVL.

The chain carries TRBV25-1 and TRBJ2-3; D is unclear. This CDR3 has 12 amino acids. The germline V and J ends were trimmed by 4 bases and 4 bases, with 6 bases remaining between them. The germline V gene encodes CDR1 MGHDK and CDR2 SYGVNS. The CDR3 spells CASSGLADTQYF. For the CDR3, the DNA is TGTGCCAGCAGTGGGCTTGCAGATACGCAGTATTTT.

In its sample, this clonotype ranks as medium-sized. Germline and junction disagree at one end, which may indicate a read error. The chain uses TRBV5-1 and TRBJ2-5, with D hard to call. The germline V gene encodes CDR1 SGHRS and CDR2 YFSETQ. This CDR3 contains 11 residues. CDR3 bases: TGTGCCAGCAGCCTCCAAGAGACCCAGTACTTC. The encoded protein is CASSLQETQYF.

The chain recombines TRBV28 with TRBJ2-7; D remains unclear. The germline V gene has CDR1 MDHEN and CDR2 SYDVKM. The V end lost 5 bases, the J end lost 7 bases, and 18 bases lay between the germline ends. CDR3 length: 14 amino acids. The CDR3 here is CASSGEPNAWEQYV. The CDR3 DNA is TGTGCCAGCAGTGGAGAACCGAACGCTTGGGAGCAGTACGTC.

There are many counts of this clonotype. V gene TRBV5-1 combines with J gene TRBJ2-6, with 7 nucleotides matching TRBD1. Germline CDR1 and CDR2: SGHRS and YFSETQ. The CDR3 sequence is 18 residues long. With V trimmed by 3 bases and J by 2 bases, 11 bases remained unmatched. CDR3 sequence: CASSSFGTDPTGANVLTF. The CDR3 DNA reads as TGCGCCAGCAGCTCTTTCGGGACAGATCCAACTGGGGCCAACGTCCTGACTTTC.

This clonotype was observed a handful of times. The gene calls are TRBV28 and TRBJ2-7, with TRBD1 identical over 12 bases. CDR3 length: 14 residues. Germline values: CDR1 MDHEN, CDR2 SYDVKM. The CDR3 region has the DNA TGTGCCAGCAGCATTAACCGGGACAGGGGGCAGGAGGTGGTC. Its translation: CASSINRDRGQEVV.

This clonotype occurred many times. The chain couples TRBV5-1 to TRBJ1-1; D perhaps matches TRBD1 (6 bases). CDR1 and CDR2 (germline): SGHRS, YFSETQ. V gave up 3 bases and J gave up 4 bases, with 10 bases separating them. CDR3 length: 13 amino acids. The CDR3 reads CASSWTTGTEAFF. In DNA form, the CDR3 reads TGCGCCAGCAGCTGGACGACAGGCACTGAAGCTTTCTTT.

In its sample, this clonotype was seen many times. The chain uses TRBV18 and TRBJ2-7; TRBD2 agrees at 8 bases. Germline CDR1 KGHSH, CDR2 LQKENI. The V segment lost 3 bases and the J segment 2 bases; nucleotides outside the gene matches: 12. The CDR3 runs to 17 residues. The CDR3 here is CASSPDFRIAGTYEQYV. Written as DNA, the CDR3 is TGTGCCAGCTCACCGGATTTCCGAATAGCGGGGACCTACGAGCAGTACGTC.

The rearrangement links TRBV20-1 to TRBJ2-3; D uncertain. CDR3 size: 13 residues. Trimming pared 4 bases from V and 1 base from J, leaving 9 bases between. The germline CDR1 and CDR2 sequences are DFQATT and SNEGSKA (reference sequence). The DNA for the CDR3 is TGCAGTGCTACCTATCTGGGCACAGATACGCAGTATTTT. Translating gives CSATYLGTDTQYF.